The rows below give T cell receptor beta chains drawn from one sample of a study of OX40 agonist ivuxolimab in advanced cancers. The data were produced by immunoSEQ multiplex PCR, yet TCRdb's version contains in-frame clones alone and is incomplete. The sample includes around 65,000 clones, 91% of them seen just once. This sample comprised CD4+ or CD8+ T cells sorted from blood, obtained in a trial of the OX40 agonist ivuxolimab. These receptors all stem from an adult with an advanced solid tumor such as melanoma, head and neck, liver or kidney cancer. Both conserved end residues are part of each CDR3. The D gene is left open where the match is weak. Expanded clones are given a class, and other clones once, few, many or no size at all.

TRBJ2-7 | . | . | TRBV11-2 | CASSLSMGQVYEQYF | TGTGCCAGCAGCTTAAGTATGGGGCAAGTCTACGAGCAGTACTTC
TRBJ1-2 | . | . | TRBV5-6 | CASSPWTAFTVYGYTF | TGTGCCAGCAGCCCATGGACGGCCTTTACGGTCTATGGCTACACCTTC
TRBJ1-1 | . | . | TRBV14 | CASSQETGRLSMMNTEAFF | TGTGCCAGCAGCCAAGAAACGGGACGGCTATCCATGATGAACACTGAAGCTTTCTTT
TRBJ2-7 | TRBD1 | . | TRBV7-6 | CASSLRQGAYEQYF | TGTGCCAGCAGCTTAAGGCAGGGGGCCTACGAGCAGTACTTC
TRBJ2-6 | . | . | TRBV6-5 | CASSYGGANVLTF | TGTGCCAGCAGTTACGGGGGGGCCAACGTCCTGACTTTC
TRBJ1-1 | . | once | TRBV19 | CASSIGTPEAFF | TGTGCCAGTAGTATCGGTACTCCTGAAGCTTTCTTT
TRBJ2-3 | . | . | TRBV13 | CASSLGRDSSTDTQYF | TGTGCCAGCAGCTTAGGCCGGGACTCCAGCACAGATACGCAGTATTTT
TRBJ1-2 | . | once | TRBV11-2 | CASSLAGQKSYGYTF | TGTGCCAGCAGCTTAGCCGGTCAGAAGAGCTATGGCTACACCTTC
TRBJ2-3 | TRBD2 | . | TRBV13 | CASSSGYIIAGGRTDTQYF | TGTGCCAGCAGCTCAGGGTACATAATAGCGGGGGGGCGCACAGATACGCAGTATTTT
TRBJ1-6 | . | . | TRBV6-6 | CASSPYNSPLHF | TGTGCCAGCAGTCCCTATAATTCACCCCTCCACTTT
TRBJ1-2 | TRBD1 | . | TRBV7-7 | CASSLEVNRGQENGYTF | TGTGCCAGCAGCTTAGAGGTTAACAGGGGGCAGGAGAATGGCTACACCTTC
TRBJ1-2 | . | . | TRBV30 | CAWSEVNGYTF | TGTGCCTGGAGTGAGGTGAATGGCTACACCTTC
TRBJ2-1 | . | . | TRBV7-9 | CASSWGTNYNEQFF | TGTGCCAGCAGCTGGGGGACAAACTACAATGAGCAGTTCTTC
TRBJ2-7 | . | . | TRBV6-1 | CASSSSGAVYEQYF | TGTGCCAGCAGTTCCTCGGGGGCCGTATACGAGCAGTACTTC
TRBJ2-7 | . | . | TRBV10-2 | CASSESGTPGYEQYF | TGCGCCAGCAGTGAGTCCGGGACTCCGGGCTACGAGCAGTACTTC
TRBJ2-3 | TRBD2 | . | TRBV9 | CASSYLAGNTDTQYF | TGTGCCAGCAGCTACCTAGCGGGGAACACAGATACGCAGTATTTT
TRBJ1-1 | . | . | TRBV11-2 | CASSLEGGNTEAFF | TGTGCCAGCAGCTTAGAGGGGGGAAACACTGAAGCTTTCTTT
TRBJ2-7 | . | . | TRBV4-1 | CASSQGSGYEQYF | TGCGCCAGCAGCCAAGGGTCTGGCTACGAGCAGTACTTC
TRBJ2-2 | . | . | TRBV4-1 | CASSQDYSGELFF | TGCGCCAGCAGCCAAGATTACTCCGGGGAGCTGTTTTTT
TRBJ2-3 | . | once | TRBV19 | CASTPPLSGGPDTQYF | TGTGCCAGTACACCCCCCCTCAGTGGCGGCCCAGATACGCAGTATTTT
TRBJ2-1 | . | . | TRBV4-2 | CASSQLTQSGYNEQFF | TGTGCCAGCAGCCAACTTACGCAATCGGGGTACAATGAGCAGTTCTTC
TRBJ1-1 | . | . | TRBV7-6 | CASSLGGLNTEAFF | TGTGCCAGCAGCTTGGGGGGCCTGAACACTGAAGCTTTCTTT
TRBJ2-7 | . | . | TRBV10-1 | CASSESGQSYEQYF | TGCGCCAGCAGTGAGTCCGGGCAGTCCTACGAGCAGTACTTC
TRBJ2-3 | . | . | TRBV7-3 | CASSATLRDTQYF | TGTGCCAGCAGCGCAACTCTCAGAGATACGCAGTATTTT
TRBJ2-3 | . | . | TRBV27 | CASSLSTGPTDTQYF | TGTGCCAGCAGTTTATCGACGGGACCCACAGATACGCAGTATTTT
TRBJ2-4 | . | . | TRBV7-2 | CASSLGVDSDIQYF | TGTGCCAGCAGCTTAGGAGTGGACAGTGACATTCAGTACTTC
TRBJ1-1 | . | . | TRBV18 | CASSPLTGMNTEAFF | TGTGCCAGCTCACCTTTGACAGGCATGAACACTGAAGCTTTCTTT
TRBJ2-1 | . | . | TRBV4-1 | CASSQEGVRNEQFF | TGCGCCAGCAGCCAAGAGGGGGTCCGGAATGAGCAGTTCTTC